This entry features one TCR beta chain sequence. These data belong to a study of T cell changes during pregnancy in multiple sclerosis. Measured with immunoSEQ multiplex PCR; TCRdb has only the in-frame clones, and not every one. The repertoire holds 84,000 or so clones, with approximately 94% as singletons. Germline V CDR1 and CDR2: MNHEY, SVGAGI. This CDR3 region has 15 residues. V lost 4 bases to trimming and J lost 4 bases; unmatched junction nucleotides: 7. The source is a female donor with multiple sclerosis, enrolled in a pregnancy study. Material: peripheral blood, obtained in the third trimester of pregnancy. This chain joins TRBV6-5 and TRBJ1-3; TRBD1 matches at 7 bases. CDR3 loop: CASSLTGSRGNTIYF. CDR3 coding DNA: TGTGCCAGCAGTTTGACAGGGTCGAGGGGAAACACCATATATTTT.